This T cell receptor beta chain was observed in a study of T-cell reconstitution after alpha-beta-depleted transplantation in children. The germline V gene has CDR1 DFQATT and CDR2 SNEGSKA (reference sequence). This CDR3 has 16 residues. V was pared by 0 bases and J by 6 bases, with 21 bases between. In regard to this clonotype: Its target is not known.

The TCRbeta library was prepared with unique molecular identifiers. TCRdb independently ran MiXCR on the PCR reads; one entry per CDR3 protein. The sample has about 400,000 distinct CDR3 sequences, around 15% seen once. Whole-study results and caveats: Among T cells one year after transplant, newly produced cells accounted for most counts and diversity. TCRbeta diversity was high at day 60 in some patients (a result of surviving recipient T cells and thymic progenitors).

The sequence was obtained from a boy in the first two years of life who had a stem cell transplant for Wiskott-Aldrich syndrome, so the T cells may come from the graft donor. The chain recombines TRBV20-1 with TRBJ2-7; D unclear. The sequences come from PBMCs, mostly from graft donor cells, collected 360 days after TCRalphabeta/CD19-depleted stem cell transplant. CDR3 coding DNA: TGCAGTGCTAGAGATTCGGCGTGGCTCAACCTGGGCGAGCAGTACTTC. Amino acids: CSARDSAWLNLGEQYF.